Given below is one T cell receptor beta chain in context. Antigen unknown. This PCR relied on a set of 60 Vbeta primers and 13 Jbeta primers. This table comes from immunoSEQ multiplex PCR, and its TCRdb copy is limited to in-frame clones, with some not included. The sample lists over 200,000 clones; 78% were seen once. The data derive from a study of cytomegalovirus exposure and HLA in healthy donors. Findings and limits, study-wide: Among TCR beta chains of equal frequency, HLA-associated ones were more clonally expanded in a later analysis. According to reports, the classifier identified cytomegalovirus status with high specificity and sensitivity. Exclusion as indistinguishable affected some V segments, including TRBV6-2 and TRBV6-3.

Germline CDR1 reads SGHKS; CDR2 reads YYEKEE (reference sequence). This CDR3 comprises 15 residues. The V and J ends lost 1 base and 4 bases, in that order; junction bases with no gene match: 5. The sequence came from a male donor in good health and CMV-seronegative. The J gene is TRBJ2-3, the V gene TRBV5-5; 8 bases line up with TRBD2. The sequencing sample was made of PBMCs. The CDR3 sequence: CASSLRGGSSDTQYF. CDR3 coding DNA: TGTGCCAGCAGCTTGCGGGGGGGCTCATCAGATACGCAGTATTTT.